This is a list of T cell receptor beta chains from one sample in a study of blood T cell repertoires in COVID-19. The protocol was immunoSEQ multiplex PCR, while the TCRdb copy is restricted to in-frame clones and leaves out a portion. Of 250,000 to 350,000 clones listed, around 88% are singletons. Material for sequencing was peripheral blood. These receptors were collected from a woman in her fifties or sixties with acute or convalescent COVID-19. Each CDR3 is given with its conserved first and last residue. Fields, in order: D gene, clone size, V gene, J gene, CDR3 protein, CDR3 DNA. D genes are given only for firm matches. Clone size is given for some rows only: seen once, a few or many times, or a class if the clone is expanded.

d_call: -; clone_size: -; v_call: TRBV5-1; j_call: TRBJ2-5; cdr3_aa: CASSGGTPQETQYF; cdr3_nt: TGCGCCAGCAGCGGAGGGACTCCACAAGAGACCCAGTACTTC
d_call: -; clone_size: -; v_call: TRBV28; j_call: TRBJ1-3; cdr3_aa: CASSSSSGTETTIYF; cdr3_nt: TGTGCCAGCAGTTCCTCCTCAGGTACGGAAACCACCATATATTTT
d_call: -; clone_size: -; v_call: TRBV4-3; j_call: TRBJ1-4; cdr3_aa: CASSQDLTGRGEKLFF; cdr3_nt: TGCGCCAGCAGCCAAGATCTAACAGGGCGAGGTGAAAAACTGTTTTTT
d_call: TRBD2; clone_size: -; v_call: TRBV10-2; j_call: TRBJ2-7; cdr3_aa: CASSGLAGSDEQYF; cdr3_nt: TGCGCCAGCAGTGGACTAGCGGGATCCGACGAGCAGTACTTC
d_call: -; clone_size: -; v_call: TRBV24-1; j_call: TRBJ1-5; cdr3_aa: CATQGSNQPQHF; cdr3_nt: TGTGCCACTCAGGGGTCCAATCAGCCCCAGCATTTT
d_call: -; clone_size: -; v_call: TRBV4-3; j_call: TRBJ1-4; cdr3_aa: CASSQVGRASEEKLFF; cdr3_nt: TGCGCCAGCAGCCAAGTAGGCAGGGCCTCGGAGGAAAAACTGTTTTTT
d_call: -; clone_size: -; v_call: TRBV3-1/TRBV3-2; j_call: TRBJ2-7; cdr3_aa: CASSQDLVRDEQYF; cdr3_nt: TGTGCCAGCAGCCAAGATTTGGTCCGCGACGAGCAGTACTTC
d_call: -; clone_size: -; v_call: TRBV10-3; j_call: TRBJ1-4; cdr3_aa: CAIKNGPGVEEKLFF; cdr3_nt: TGTGCCATCAAGAACGGCCCCGGGGTCGAAGAAAAACTGTTTTTT
d_call: TRBD1; clone_size: -; v_call: TRBV5-1; j_call: TRBJ2-6; cdr3_aa: CASGQAPNSGANVLTF; cdr3_nt: TGCGCCAGCGGACAGGCTCCGAACTCTGGGGCCAACGTCCTGACTTTC
d_call: TRBD1; clone_size: -; v_call: TRBV5-1; j_call: TRBJ1-2; cdr3_aa: CASSTGQGARGYTF; cdr3_nt: TGCGCCAGCAGCACGGGACAGGGGGCGCGGGGCTACACCTTC
d_call: -; clone_size: -; v_call: TRBV2; j_call: TRBJ2-7; cdr3_aa: CASIPELSYEQYF; cdr3_nt: TGTGCCAGCATCCCTGAGCTGAGCTACGAGCAGTACTTC
d_call: -; clone_size: -; v_call: TRBV5-6; j_call: TRBJ2-3; cdr3_aa: CASSLTPTTDTQYF; cdr3_nt: TGTGCCAGCAGCTTGACACCAACGACAGATACGCAGTATTTT
d_call: TRBD2; clone_size: once; v_call: TRBV11-2; j_call: TRBJ2-5; cdr3_aa: CASSLVRGSPSETQYF; cdr3_nt: TGTGCCAGCAGCTTAGTTCGCGGGAGTCCGAGTGAGACCCAGTACTTC